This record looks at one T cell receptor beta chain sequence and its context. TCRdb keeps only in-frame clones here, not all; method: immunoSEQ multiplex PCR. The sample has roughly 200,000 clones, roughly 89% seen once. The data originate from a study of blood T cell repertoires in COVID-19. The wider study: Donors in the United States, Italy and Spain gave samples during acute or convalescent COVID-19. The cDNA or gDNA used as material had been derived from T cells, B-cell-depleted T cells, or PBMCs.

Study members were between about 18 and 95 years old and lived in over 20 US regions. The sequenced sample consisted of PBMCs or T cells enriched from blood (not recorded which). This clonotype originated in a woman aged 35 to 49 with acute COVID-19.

CDR3 residues: CASSPRTGYTF. Written as DNA, the CDR3 is TGTGCCAGTAGTCCAAGGACAGGCTACACCTTC. The chain carries TRBV19 and TRBJ1-2, with a weak D call TRBD1 (5 bases). Trimming pared 5 bases from V and 8 bases from J, leaving 9 bases between. The CDR3 has 11 residues. Per germline, CDR1 LNHDA and CDR2 SQIVND (reference sequence).